The source of this T cell receptor beta chain is a study of cytomegalovirus exposure and HLA in healthy donors. Regarding the study as a whole: Overall, approximately 150 TCR beta chains were annotated as cytomegalovirus-associated. An analysis done earlier found most TCR beta V segments productive about 87% or about 30% of the time.

At sampling all donors were nominally healthy, likely with unrecorded immune exposures. The PCR ran on 60 Vbeta and 13 Jbeta primers. Clones were read by immunoSEQ multiplex PCR, and TCRdb kept only the in-frame ones, dropping some. The sample includes about 130,000 clones, about 73% of them seen just once. In regard to this clone: Antigen unknown.

The sequence was collected from a woman aged 40 to 49 in good health and CMV-seropositive. The sequencing input was PBMCs.

CDR3 coding DNA: TGTGCCAGCGGGGGAGGGGGCTCCTACAATGAGCAGTTCTTC. Translated, it gives CASGGGGSYNEQFF. V usage is TRBV5-5 and J usage is TRBJ2-1; tentative D call: TRBD2 (7 bases). The germline gives CDR1 SGHKS, CDR2 YYEKEE (reference sequence). There are 14 residues in the CDR3. Trimming took off 7 bases at V and 0 bases at J, with 11 bases between the two ends.